This TCR beta chain was identified during a study of T cell changes during pregnancy in multiple sclerosis. Here immunoSEQ multiplex PCR was the method, and the copy in TCRdb shows in-frame clones only, minus some. The sample includes fewer than 55,000 clones, around 90% of them seen just once. Specimen: peripheral blood, collected after pregnancy. This TCR was sampled from a female donor in good health, enrolled as a control in a pregnancy study.

The CDR3 nucleotides read TGTGCCAGCTCAGAGGGCCCTGGCTACACCTTC. Translating it yields CASSEGPGYTF. The chain has TRBV11-2 and TRBJ1-2; D call uncertain. Germline CDR1 and CDR2: SGHAT and FQNNGV. V dropped 8 bases and J dropped 7 bases, with 11 bases sitting between them. The CDR3 length is 11 residues.